These 6 T cell receptor beta chains were sequenced from one sample in a study of blood T cell repertoires in COVID-19. Only in-frame clones appear in the TCRdb table, and some are missing; sequencing was by immunoSEQ multiplex PCR. The repertoire includes roughly 400,000 clones, 87% of them detected once, and about 9.4% sits in the top ten. Sequencing was carried out using PBMCs or T cells enriched from blood (not recorded which). Receptors were obtained from a woman in her 50s who had recovered from COVID-19.

The rearrangement links TRBV11-2 to TRBJ2-5; 7 positions agree with TRBD2. CDR1 and CDR2 from the germline V gene are SGHAT and FQNNGV. The CDR3 is made up of 18 amino acids. V was clipped by 2 bases and J by 1 base; unmatched bases: 13. CDR3 sequence reads: CASSLYLLASGVQETQYF. In nucleotides, the CDR3 is TGTGCCAGCAGCTTATATCTCCTGGCTAGCGGAGTCCAAGAGACCCAGTACTTC.

The chain links TRBV28 to TRBJ2-3; no definite D call. The CDR3 has 13 residues. Germline CDR1 is MDHEN and CDR2 is SYDVKM. V shed 5 bases and J shed 3 bases, with 9 bases lying between them. CDR3 nucleotides: TGTGCCAGCAGTCCCTCGGTTACAGATACGCAGTATTTT. As protein: CASSPSVTDTQYF. Looking up the rest from reference TRBV28 and TRBJ2-3 gives the full variable domain: DVKVTQSSRYLVKRTGEKVFLECVQDMDHENMFWYRQDPGLGLRLIYFSYDVKMKEKGDIPEGYSVSREKKERFSLILESASTNQTSMYLCASSPSVTDTQYFGPGTRLTVL.

The V gene is TRBV12-3 or TRBV12-4, the J gene TRBJ2-3, with a weak D call TRBD2 (5 bases). This CDR3 has 12 amino acids. V lost 0 bases, J lost 8 bases, and 6 bases lay in between. CDR3 sequence (DNA): TGTGCCAGCAGTTTAGCAGCGGTTACGCAGTATTTT. Translation: CASSLAAVTQYF.

The chain carries TRBV18 and TRBJ2-2; 8 positions agree with TRBD1. V shed 3 bases and J 5 bases; nucleotides not matched to a gene: 8. The CDR3 consists of 16 residues. Looked up from germline, CDR1 is KGHSH and CDR2 is LQKENI. This CDR3 is CASSPDRGVRTGELFF. CDR3 bases: TGTGCCAGCTCACCTGACAGGGGAGTACGGACCGGGGAGCTGTTTTTT.

The genes are TRBV18 and TRBJ2-3; a possible D gene is TRBD2 (6 bases). Trimming pared 4 bases from V and 2 bases from J, leaving 13 bases between. CDR1 and CDR2 (germline): KGHSH, LQKENI. CDR3 size: 15 residues. The CDR3 nucleotides are TGTGCCAGCTCACGGGTAGGCGGGGACACAGATACGCAGTATTTT. Translated: CASSRVGGDTDTQYF.

This chain uses TRBV2 with TRBJ1-2; D is unresolved. Germline V gene sequence: CDR1 SNHLY, CDR2 FYNNEI. The CDR3 sequence is 13 residues long. Trimming left V 8 bases short and J 8 bases short, with 18 bases between. The CDR3 coding sequence is TGTGCCAGCGTGAGGGAGCGGGAGGAAGGCTACACCTTC. It translates to CASVREREEGYTF.